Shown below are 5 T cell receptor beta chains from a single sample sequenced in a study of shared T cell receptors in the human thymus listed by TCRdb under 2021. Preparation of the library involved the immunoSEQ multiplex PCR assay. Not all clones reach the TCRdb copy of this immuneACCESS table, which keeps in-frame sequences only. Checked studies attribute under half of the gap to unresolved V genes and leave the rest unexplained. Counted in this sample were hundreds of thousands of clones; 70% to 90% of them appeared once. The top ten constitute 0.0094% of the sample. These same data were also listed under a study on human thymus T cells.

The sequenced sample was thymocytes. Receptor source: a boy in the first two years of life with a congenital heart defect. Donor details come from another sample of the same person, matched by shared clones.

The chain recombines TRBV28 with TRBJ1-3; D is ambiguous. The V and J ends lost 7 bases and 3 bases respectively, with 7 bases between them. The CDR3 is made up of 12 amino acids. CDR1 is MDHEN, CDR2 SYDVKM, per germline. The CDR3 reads CASTESGNTIYF. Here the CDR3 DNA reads TGTGCCAGCACAGAAAGTGGAAACACCATATATTTT.

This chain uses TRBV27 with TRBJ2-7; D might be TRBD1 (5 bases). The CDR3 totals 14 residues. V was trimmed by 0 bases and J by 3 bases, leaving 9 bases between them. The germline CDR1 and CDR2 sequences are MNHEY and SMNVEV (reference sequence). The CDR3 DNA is TGTGCCAGCAGTTTATCAGGGGCGCTCTACGAGCAGTACTTC. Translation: CASSLSGALYEQYF.

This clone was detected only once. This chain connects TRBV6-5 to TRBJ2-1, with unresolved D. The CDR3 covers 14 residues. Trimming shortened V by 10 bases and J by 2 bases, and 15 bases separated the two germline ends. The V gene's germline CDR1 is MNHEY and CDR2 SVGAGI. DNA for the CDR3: TGTGCCACCGCGGAATCCTCTCCCTACAATGAGCAGTTCTTC. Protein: CATAESSPYNEQFF.

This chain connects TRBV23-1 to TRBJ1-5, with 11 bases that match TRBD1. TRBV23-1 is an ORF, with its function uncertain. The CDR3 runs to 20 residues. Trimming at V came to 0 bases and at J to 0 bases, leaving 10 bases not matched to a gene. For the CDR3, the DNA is TGCGCCAGCAGTCAATCGTGGACAGGGGGCCTTCTTTATAGCAATCAGCCCCAGCATTTT. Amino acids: CASSQSWTGGLLYSNQPQHF.

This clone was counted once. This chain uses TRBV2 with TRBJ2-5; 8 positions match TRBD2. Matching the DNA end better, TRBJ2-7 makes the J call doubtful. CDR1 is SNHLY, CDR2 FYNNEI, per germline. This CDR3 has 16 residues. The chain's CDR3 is CASTKEIGGRSYEQYF. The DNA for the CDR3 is TGTGCCAGCACCAAGGAGATTGGCGGGAGGTCTTACGAGCAGTACTTC.